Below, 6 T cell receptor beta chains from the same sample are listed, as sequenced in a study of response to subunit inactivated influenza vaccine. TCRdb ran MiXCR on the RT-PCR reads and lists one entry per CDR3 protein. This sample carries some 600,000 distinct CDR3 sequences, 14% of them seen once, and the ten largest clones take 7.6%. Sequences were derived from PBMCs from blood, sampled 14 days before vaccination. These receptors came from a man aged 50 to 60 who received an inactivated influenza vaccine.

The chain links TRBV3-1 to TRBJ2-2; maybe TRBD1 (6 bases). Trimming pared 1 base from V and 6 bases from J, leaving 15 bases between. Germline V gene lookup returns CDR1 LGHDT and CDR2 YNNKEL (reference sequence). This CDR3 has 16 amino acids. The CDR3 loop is CASSQANFPGAGELFF. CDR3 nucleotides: TGTGCCAGCAGCCAAGCGAATTTCCCAGGGGCCGGGGAGCTGTTTTTT.

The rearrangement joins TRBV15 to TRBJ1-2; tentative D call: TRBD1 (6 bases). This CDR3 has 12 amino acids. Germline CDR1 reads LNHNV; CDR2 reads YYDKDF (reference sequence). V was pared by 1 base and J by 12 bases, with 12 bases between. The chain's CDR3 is CATSRAGGHHTF. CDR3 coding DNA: TGTGCCACCAGCAGAGCTGGGGGACACCACACCTTC.

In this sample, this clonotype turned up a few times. CDR3 bases: TGTGCCAGCACTTCTTTTGATCAGATCTACAATGAGCAGTTCTTC. Translation gives CASTSFDQIYNEQFF. V usage is TRBV27 and J usage is TRBJ2-1; the D is unclear. Germline loops: CDR1 MNHEY, CDR2 SMNVEV (reference sequence). V was clipped by 7 bases and J by 3 bases, with 16 bases between them. CDR3 length: 15 amino acids.

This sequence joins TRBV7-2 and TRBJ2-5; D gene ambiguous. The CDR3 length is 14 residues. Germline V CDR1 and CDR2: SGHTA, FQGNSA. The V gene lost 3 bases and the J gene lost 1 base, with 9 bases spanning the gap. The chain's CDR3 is CASSFRTAQETQYF. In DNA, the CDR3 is TGTGCCAGCAGCTTTCGGACGGCCCAAGAGACCCAGTACTTC.

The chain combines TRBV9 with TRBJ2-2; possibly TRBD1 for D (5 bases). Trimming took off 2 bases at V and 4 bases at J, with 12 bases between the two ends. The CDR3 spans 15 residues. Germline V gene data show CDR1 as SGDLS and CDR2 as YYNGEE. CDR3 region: CASSVLGDTTGELFF. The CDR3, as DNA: TGTGCCAGCAGCGTCCTAGGGGATACCACCGGGGAGCTGTTTTTT.

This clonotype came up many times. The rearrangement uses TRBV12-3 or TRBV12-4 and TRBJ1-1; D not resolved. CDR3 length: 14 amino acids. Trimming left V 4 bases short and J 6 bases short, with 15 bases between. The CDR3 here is CASSSPSMYAEAFF. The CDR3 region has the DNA TGTGCCAGCAGTTCCCCCTCGATGTACGCTGAAGCTTTCTTT.